This TCR beta chain is drawn from a study of radiation and T cells in renal cell carcinoma. Study-wide context: Nephrectomy followed 15 Gy stereotactic body radiation by 4 weeks. Study-level points and caveats: From baseline, blood top tumor clonotypes peaked at 2 weeks post-radiation.

Assay: immunoSEQ multiplex PCR; the TCRdb copy retains only in-frame clones and omits some. This sample yields some 70,000 clones, of which roughly 87% are seen a single time; approximately 6% belongs to the top ten. As for this clone: Its target is unknown.

Regarding time point: blood 2 weeks post-SBRT. Treatment specified: 15 Gy SBRT to primary tumor, nephrectomy 4 weeks later. The patient's renal cell carcinoma had clear cell pathology. The CDR3 has 16 amino acids. Germline V gene sequence: CDR1 MGHRA, CDR2 YSYEKL. J gave up 5 bases and V 2 bases, and 12 bases lay outside the gene matches. The source is a man in his 60s with renal cell carcinoma. The material was blood, obtained from a patient whose treatment included radiotherapy and nephrectomy. This rearrangement joins TRBV4-1 to TRBJ2-7; 7 bases match TRBD1. The CDR3 DNA reads as TGCGCCAGCAGCCAAAACACAGGGGTTCAAAAGGACGAGCAGTACTTC. It encodes CASSQNTGVQKDEQYF.